The 31 T cell receptor beta chains presented below share a single source sample, sequenced in a study of molecular identifiers for immune sequencing clone quantification. TCRdb passed the PCR reads through MiXCR, listing each CDR3 protein once. The table lists a few hundred thousand distinct CDR3 sequences, roughly 23% of them singletons. The sample comprised naive CD8+ T cells from blood, with Jurkat cell RNA spiked in. Subset noted: FACS-sorted CD8+CD4-CCR7+CD45RA+ naive T cells. The receptors originated from a human donor in good health. Some libraries in this study had Jurkat cell RNA spiked in.

This clonotype was seen at least ten times. This chain connects TRBV5-4 to TRBJ2-7; D assignment may be TRBD1 or TRBD2 (5 bases each). V gave up 4 bases and J gave up 2 bases, with 10 bases separating them. Germline V gene lookup returns CDR1 SGHNT and CDR2 YYREEE (reference sequence). CDR3 length: 13 amino acids. CDR3 bases: TGTGCCAGCAGCCCAGGGACCACCTACGAGCAGTACTTC. This encodes CASSPGTTYEQYF.

The chain employs TRBV27 and TRBJ1-4, with D maybe TRBD1 (5 bases). Germline loops: CDR1 MNHEY, CDR2 SMNVEV (reference sequence). The CDR3 contains 16 residues. V was trimmed by 0 bases and J by 5 bases, leaving 13 bases between them. The CDR3 is CASSLSGAPLNEKLFF. The CDR3 nucleotides are TGTGCCAGCAGTTTATCTGGGGCACCGCTCAATGAAAAACTGTTTTTT.

About this clonotype: Since the CDR3 does not end with the conserved phenylalanine or tryptophan, this likely comes from a read error. The chain is built from TRBV12-3 or TRBV12-4 and TRBJ2-3; D perhaps matches TRBD2 (6 bases). V was pared by 3 bases and J by 2 bases, with 9 bases between. This CDR3 comprises 14 residues. In DNA form, the CDR3 reads TGTGCCAGCAGTTTTAGCGGACCCACAGATACGCAGTATTTA. Its protein is CASSFSGPTDTQYL.

This sequence joins TRBV10-2 and TRBJ1-5, with TRBD1 as a possible D gene (6 bases). The V gene's germline CDR1 is WSHSY and CDR2 SAAADI. Trimming left V 5 bases short and J 6 bases short, with 17 bases between. The CDR3 is made up of 15 amino acids. This chain's CDR3 is CASSRGGEVVQPQHF. CDR3 DNA sequence: TGCGCCAGCAGTCGGGGGGGCGAAGTGGTTCAGCCCCAGCATTTT.

This chain joins TRBV19 and TRBJ1-4, with 9 bases fitting TRBD1. This CDR3 is built from 14 residues. Germline V CDR1 and CDR2: LNHDA, SQIVND (reference sequence). V shed 5 bases and J 7 bases; nucleotides not matched to a gene: 5. CDR3 region: CASSLTGGSEKLFF. CDR3 bases: TGTGCCAGTAGTTTGACAGGGGGTAGTGAAAAACTGTTTTTT. Together with reference TRBV19 and TRBJ1-4, the CDR3 gives the full variable domain: DGGITQSPKYLFRKEGQNVTLSCEQNLNHDAMYWYRQDPGQGLRLIYYSQIVNDFQKGDIAEGYSVSREKKESFPLTVTSAQKNPTAFYLCASSLTGGSEKLFFGSGTQLSVL.

For this clonotype: Possible read error: a much larger clone is one base away. V and J are TRBV7-8 and TRBJ1-6, with 8 bases aligning to TRBD1. Germline CDR1 reads SGHVS; CDR2 reads FQNEAQ. There are 18 residues in the CDR3. As DNA, the CDR3 is TGTGCCGGCAGCTCTGAGCGGACAGGGTTAGACTATAATTCACCCCTCCACTTT. Translating gives CAGSSERTGLDYNSPLHF.

In regard to this clonotype: A much larger clone differs from this one at a single base, so this may be a read error. The chain recombines TRBV7-6 with TRBJ2-5; 7 nucleotides line up with TRBD1. CDR3 length: 15 residues. CDR1 and CDR2 (germline): SGHVS, FNYEAQ. CDR3 DNA sequence: TGTGCCAGCAGCCCAGGAATAGGGGGCCCGGAGACCCCGTACTTC. Translating gives CASSPGIGGPETPYF.

This clonotype was recorded many times. The CDR3 DNA sequence: TGTGCCTGGAGCCCCCTGCGTGCGGCGGGAGGTAATAGTGAGCAGTTCTTC. Encoded protein: CAWSPLRAAGGNSEQFF. This sequence joins TRBV30 and TRBJ2-1, with 8 bases that match TRBD2. The trim removed 3 bases at V and 9 bases at J, leaving 19 bases unmatched. The CDR3 is 17 residues long. Germline V CDR1 and CDR2: GTSNPN, SVGIG (reference sequence).

This clonotype was recorded many times. The chain links TRBV4-3 to TRBJ2-5, with 12 positions matching TRBD2. Germline V lookup: CDR1 LGHNA, CDR2 YSLEER. The CDR3 length is 16 residues. V dropped 0 bases and J dropped 5; count of bases not matched to a gene: 4. CDR3 sequence (DNA): TGCGCCAGCAGCCAAGAGCTAGCGGGAGGGTTGGAGACCCAGTACTTC. Its protein is CASSQELAGGLETQYF.

The V and J genes are TRBV15 and TRBJ2-3, with 10 bases matching TRBD2. Germline V lookup: CDR1 LNHNV, CDR2 YYDKDF (reference sequence). The CDR3 contains 19 residues. Unmatched junction bases numbered 16, after V lost 2 bases and J lost 5 bases. CDR3: CATSRQLMTGLAGEDTQYF. The CDR3 DNA follows: TGTGCCACCAGCAGACAACTTATGACAGGTCTAGCGGGAGAAGATACGCAGTATTTT.

This clonotype was seen at least ten times. The chain combines TRBV9 with TRBJ2-3; D possibly corresponds to TRBD1 (5 bases). This CDR3 comprises 14 residues. The V gene's germline CDR1 is SGDLS and CDR2 YYNGEE. Trimming pared 2 bases from V and 5 bases from J, leaving 12 bases between. Here the CDR3 reads CASSVGQGIDTQYF. The DNA for the CDR3 is TGTGCCAGCAGCGTTGGGCAGGGCATAGATACGCAGTATTTT.

This clonotype was counted at least ten times. The chain is built from TRBV24-1 and TRBJ2-1, with 8 bases fitting TRBD2. The V segment lost 7 bases and the J segment 8 bases; nucleotides outside the gene matches: 9. In germline, CDR1 is KGHDR, CDR2 SFDVKD. The CDR3 has 14 amino acids. CDR3 in amino acids: CATSPSGSSDEQFF. The CDR3 bases are TGTGCCACCAGCCCAAGCGGGAGTTCTGATGAGCAGTTCTTC.

The chain couples TRBV6-5 to TRBJ2-3; possibly TRBD1 for D (6 bases). Germline V lookup: CDR1 MNHEY, CDR2 SVGAGI. The CDR3 spans 14 residues. V gave up 2 bases and J gave up 2 bases, with 8 bases separating them. The CDR3 DNA follows: TGTGCCAGCAGTTACGGACAGCCCACAGATACGCAGTATTTT. Translating gives CASSYGQPTDTQYF.

This clonotype has more than one count but fewer than ten. The V and J genes are TRBV10-2 and TRBJ2-1; D remains ambiguous. Between the trimmed V and J ends, which lost 2 bases and 1 base, there was a span of 9 bases. CDR3 length: 15 amino acids. The germline gives CDR1 WSHSY, CDR2 SAAADI. CDR3 residues: CASSEVPASYNEQFF. The CDR3 nucleotides are TGCGCCAGCAGTGAGGTCCCCGCGTCCTACAATGAGCAGTTCTTC.

As for this clonotype: At one end, the junction sequence differs from germline, possibly due to a read error. The chain couples TRBV7-6 to TRBJ2-3, with a possible D match to TRBD2 (6 bases). This CDR3 spans 14 amino acids. CDR1 SGHVS and CDR2 FNYEAQ come from the germline V gene. CDR3 region: CASGFFPGADTQYF. CDR3 bases: TGTGCCAGCGGCTTTTTTCCGGGAGCAGATACGCAGTATTTT.

This clonotype was counted a few times. The chain links TRBV12-3 or TRBV12-4 to TRBJ1-2; D might be TRBD1 (6 bases). The CDR3 has 15 residues. Trimming took 4 bases from V and 0 from J, leaving 12 bases between them. As DNA, the CDR3 is TGTGCCAGCAGTTCCGGACGGGGGCCTAACTATGGCTACACCTTC. Translating gives CASSSGRGPNYGYTF.

A few counts support this clonotype. This sequence joins TRBV4-3 and TRBJ1-1, with D perhaps TRBD1 (6 bases). CDR3 size: 15 residues. Germline lookup yields CDR1 LGHNA and CDR2 YSLEER. Trimming took off 0 bases at V and 4 bases at J, with 12 bases between the two ends. The CDR3, as DNA: TGCGCCAGCAGCCAAGAAGTTCCAGGGGCCACTGAAGCTTTCTTT. It is translated as CASSQEVPGATEAFF.

The rearrangement joins TRBV2 to TRBJ2-2; D gene unclear. V lost 8 bases to trimming and J lost 5 bases, with 9 bases between them. CDR1 and CDR2 from the germline V gene are SNHLY and FYNNEI. This CDR3 spans 12 amino acids. CDR3 DNA sequence: TGTGCCAGCTTACGATCAACCGGGGAGCTGTTTTTT. Protein sequence: CASLRSTGELFF.

Points on this clonotype: This may come from a read error, since a much larger clone is one base off. The rearrangement uses TRBV4-3 and TRBJ1-1; D remains ambiguous. This CDR3 contains 15 residues. Germline V gene sequence: CDR1 LGHNA, CDR2 YSLEER. The ends were cut back, 0 bases at V and 5 bases at J, with 13 bases in the middle. CDR3 sequence: CASSQEPLMRTEAFF. DNA for the CDR3: TGCGCCAGCAGCCAAGAGCCGTTGATGAGGACTGAAGCTTTCTTT.

This clonotype was observed many times. CDR3 bases: TGCAGCGTGGGGGGCGCAGGGGGCTCAGATACGCAGTATTTT. This sequence encodes CSVGGAGGSDTQYF. This chain uses TRBV29-1 with TRBJ2-3; 8 nucleotides agree with TRBD1. The CDR3 is made up of 14 amino acids. Losses at the gene ends were 6 bases for V and 4 bases for J; bases not matched to a gene: 9. Germline-derived CDR1 and CDR2 are SQVTM and ANQGSEA.

The table lists this clonotype with many counts. The V call is TRBV14, the J call TRBJ2-7; D remains ambiguous. Germline CDR1 SGHDN, CDR2 FVKESK. V gave up 1 base and J gave up 5 bases, with 6 bases separating them. This CDR3 region has 12 residues. CDR3 protein: CASSQAQHEQYF. The DNA for the CDR3 is TGTGCCAGCAGCCAAGCTCAGCACGAGCAGTACTTC.

As to this clonotype: The junction departs from germline at one end; a sequencing error may be responsible. V usage is TRBV6-6 and J usage is TRBJ2-3; D not certain. The CDR3 has 18 amino acids. Germline V lookup: CDR1 MNHNY, CDR2 SVGAGI (reference sequence). CDR3 sequence (DNA): TGTGCCAGCAGTTACTCGATGCTAGACGAAATTTACACAGCTACGCAGTATTTT. Translated, it gives CASSYSMLDEIYTATQYF.

There are a few counts of this clonotype. V gene TRBV11-2 combines with J gene TRBJ2-1; weak D call: TRBD2 (6 bases). CDR1 is SGHAT, CDR2 FQNNGV, per germline. Trimming removed 2 bases from V and 4 bases from J, with 9 bases in between. CDR3 size: 14 residues. CDR3 sequence (DNA): TGTGCCAGCAGCTTACTAGCGAAGTACAATGAGCAGTTCTTC. Translating gives CASSLLAKYNEQFF.

In its sample, this clonotype was seen a few times. J is TRBJ1-5 and V is TRBV12-3 or TRBV12-4, with a weak D call TRBD1 (6 bases). The CDR3 is made up of 14 amino acids. V lost 6 bases and J lost 1, with 10 bases in between. Here the CDR3 reads CASRPQGSNQPQHF. The CDR3 coding sequence is TGTGCCAGCAGACCACAGGGAAGCAATCAGCCCCAGCATTTT.

With respect to this clonotype: Without the conserved terminal phenylalanine or tryptophan, this CDR3 likely stems from a read error. The rearrangement uses TRBV4-3 and TRBJ2-3, with 15 positions matching TRBD2. CDR1 is LGHNA, CDR2 YSLEER, per germline. This CDR3 spans 17 amino acids. The ends lost 4 bases at V and 2 bases at J; junction bases unmatched: 4. CDR3 protein: CASSPGLAGGDTDTQYL. CDR3 coding DNA: TGCGCCAGCAGCCCGGGACTAGCGGGGGGCGACACAGATACGCAGTATCTT.

This clonotype was counted a few times. J is TRBJ1-5 and V is TRBV21-1. TRBV21-1 is annotated as a pseudogene. This CDR3 has 14 amino acids. The CDR3 loop is CASPAIGLNQPQHF. The CDR3 DNA sequence: TGTGCCAGCCCAGCAATAGGGTTGAATCAGCCCCAGCATTTT.

The J gene is TRBJ1-6, the V gene TRBV27; TRBD1 is a possible D gene (5 bases). V was pared by 3 bases and J by 3 bases, with 9 bases between. The CDR3 contains 15 residues. CDR1 and CDR2 (germline): MNHEY, SMNVEV (reference sequence). In DNA form, the CDR3 reads TGTGCCAGCAGTTTGGGAGGGGACTATAATTCACCCCTCCACTTT. Its translation: CASSLGGDYNSPLHF.

The chain recombines TRBV4-3 with TRBJ2-7, with 11 bases that match TRBD2. This CDR3 has 16 residues. Trimming took 1 base from V and 3 from J; bases not matched to a gene: 5. The germline CDR1 and CDR2 sequences are LGHNA and YSLEER. In nucleotides, the CDR3 is TGCGCCAGCAGCCAAGGGTCAGGACTAGCGGGCTACGAGCAGTACTTC. Translated, it gives CASSQGSGLAGYEQYF.

This clonotype was recorded once. At one end, the junction sequence differs from germline, possibly due to a read error. The CDR3 spells CASSGDGQEPQYF. CDR3 nucleotide sequence: TGTGCCAGCTCCGGGGATGGGCAAGAGCCCCAGTACTTC. The rearrangement links TRBV6-5 to TRBJ2-5; a possible D gene is TRBD2 (5 bases). Germline CDR1 reads MNHEY; CDR2 reads SVGAGI. The CDR3 contains 13 residues.

This clonotype was seen ten or more times. This rearrangement joins TRBV9 to TRBJ2-3, with D maybe TRBD1 (7 bases). The germline V gene has CDR1 SGDLS and CDR2 YYNGEE. The CDR3 covers 17 residues. V was clipped by 4 bases and J by 2 bases, with 20 bases between them. The CDR3 DNA follows: TGTGCCAGCAGCACTAGCCGACAGGGTGGACCCACAGATACGCAGTATTTT. This gives the protein CASSTSRQGGPTDTQYF. The complete variable domain, with remaining parts taken from reference TRBV9 and TRBJ2-3, reads DSGVTQTPKHLITATGQRVTLRCSPRSGDLSVYWYQQSLDQGLQFLIQYYNGEERAKGNILERFSAQQFPDLHSELNLSSLELGDSALYFCASSTSRQGGPTDTQYFGPGTRLTVL.

This clonotype was observed a few times. CDR3 sequence reads: CASSAQAGGYYNEQFF. In nucleotides, the CDR3 is TGTGCCAGCAGCGCACAGGCGGGAGGATACTACAATGAGCAGTTCTTC. The chain joins TRBV27 to TRBJ2-1; 8 bases are shared with TRBD2. CDR3 length: 16 residues. The germline V gene has CDR1 MNHEY and CDR2 SMNVEV (reference sequence). Losses at the gene ends were 6 bases for V and 3 bases for J; bases not matched to a gene: 10.